Below are 5 T cell receptor beta chains sequenced from a single sample in a study of blood T cell repertoires in COVID-19. Profiled with immunoSEQ multiplex PCR; TCRdb holds only in-frame clones, not every one. Of 100,000 to 130,000 clones detected, about 87% appear once; the ten largest clones hold 6.8%. Specimen: peripheral blood. These receptors originate from a man in his fifties with active or convalescent COVID-19.

J is TRBJ1-3 and V is TRBV19, with D unresolved. V was pared by 3 bases and J by 0 bases, with 9 bases between. Germline V gene sequence: CDR1 LNHDA, CDR2 SQIVND (reference sequence). This CDR3 has 15 residues. This CDR3 is CASSIRVSSGNTIYF. In DNA form, the CDR3 reads TGTGCCAGTAGTATCCGAGTGAGCTCTGGAAACACCATATATTTT.

The V gene is TRBV29-1, the J gene TRBJ1-2; 9 nucleotides agree with TRBD1. From germline, CDR1 is SQVTM and CDR2 ANQGSEA. After removal of 4 bases from V and 7 bases from J, the junction contained 7 bases not matched to a gene. This CDR3 region has 13 residues. The CDR3 sequence: CSVVVTGGGGYTF. CDR3 bases: TGCAGCGTTGTGGTGACAGGGGGAGGTGGCTACACCTTC.

The chain couples TRBV6-6 to TRBJ1-2; D might be TRBD1 (6 bases). The CDR3 contains 14 residues. Between the trimmed V and J ends, which lost 5 bases and 7 bases, there was a span of 17 bases. Germline CDR1 MNHNY, CDR2 SVGAGI (reference sequence). CDR3 coding DNA: TGTGCCAGCAGTCCCCGTGGACAGATTGGTGGCTACACCTTC. Protein product: CASSPRGQIGGYTF.

V gene TRBV5-1 combines with J gene TRBJ1-4; 7 nucleotides agree with TRBD1. The ends lost 3 bases at V and 8 bases at J; junction bases unmatched: 4. This CDR3 is 13 amino acids long. CDR1 is SGHRS and CDR2 is YFSETQ in the germline V gene. CDR3 nucleotides: TGCGCCAGCAGCTCCCGGGACAGCGAAAAACTGTTTTTT. Its protein is CASSSRDSEKLFF.

The chain recombines TRBV24-1 with TRBJ2-1; TRBD1 aligns across 8 bases. The CDR3 consists of 14 residues. After removal of 0 bases from V and 8 bases from J, the junction contained 2 bases not matched to a gene. From germline, CDR1 is KGHDR and CDR2 SFDVKD. CDR3 bases: TGTGCCACCAGTGATTTGCAGGGGGCCCATGAGCAGTTCTTC. Protein: CATSDLQGAHEQFF.